Presented here are 17 T cell receptor beta chains from one specimen sequenced in a study of T cell responses to AZD1222 COVID-19 vaccine. Some clones are missing from TCRdb's copy, which holds only in-frame ones; the method was immunoSEQ multiplex PCR. This sample has more than 60,000 clones, with roughly 84% found just once. The material sequenced was peripheral blood, taken on day 0 of AZD1222 vaccination. The receptors derive from an adult in good health.

The chain combines TRBV9 with TRBJ2-3; weak D call: TRBD1 (5 bases). This CDR3 is built from 20 residues. The V end was cut by 0 bases, the J end by 4 bases, with 27 bases between. Germline V lookup: CDR1 SGDLS, CDR2 YYNGEE. The CDR3: CASSVARQKAQGTGADTQYF. CDR3 nucleotides: TGTGCCAGCAGCGTAGCGAGACAAAAAGCTCAGGGTACTGGGGCAGATACGCAGTATTTT.

The chain carries TRBV27 and TRBJ1-4; no clear D. Looked up from germline, CDR1 is MNHEY and CDR2 is SMNVEV (reference sequence). Trimming stripped 4 bases from V and 7 bases from J, with 16 bases between. This CDR3 is 15 amino acids long. Here the CDR3 DNA reads TGTGCCAGCAGTTCGATCTTAGACCGCGGTGAAAAACTGTTTTTT. Amino acid sequence: CASSSILDRGEKLFF.

The V call is TRBV19, the J call TRBJ1-1; no clear D. The CDR3 runs 13 residues. Trimming removed 3 bases from V and 3 bases from J, with 8 bases in between. Per germline, CDR1 LNHDA and CDR2 SQIVND (reference sequence). CDR3 loop: CASSIADYTEAFF. CDR3 bases: TGTGCCAGTAGTATCGCAGATTACACTGAAGCTTTCTTT. Combining the CDR3 with reference TRBV19 and TRBJ1-1 gives the whole variable domain DGGITQSPKYLFRKEGQNVTLSCEQNLNHDAMYWYRQDPGQGLRLIYYSQIVNDFQKGDIAEGYSVSREKKESFPLTVTSAQKNPTAFYLCASSIADYTEAFFGQGTRLTVV.

The chain couples TRBV5-4 to TRBJ1-5, with TRBD1 matching 7 bases. V lost 5 bases to trimming and J lost 5 bases; unmatched junction nucleotides: 4. CDR3 length: 13 residues. CDR1 and CDR2 from the germline V gene are SGHNT and YYREEE (reference sequence). The CDR3 sequence: CASSYDRDQPQHF. Here the CDR3 DNA reads TGTGCCAGCAGTTATGACAGGGATCAGCCCCAGCATTTT.

V is TRBV9 and J is TRBJ2-1; 7 bases are shared with TRBD1. This CDR3 spans 15 amino acids. Germline-derived CDR1 and CDR2 are SGDLS and YYNGEE. J was trimmed by 3 bases and V by 0 bases; bases with no gene match: 3. The CDR3 DNA follows: TGTGCCAGCAGCGTAGGGACAGGAGTCTACAATGAGCAGTTCTTC. Its protein is CASSVGTGVYNEQFF. Looking up the rest from reference TRBV9 and TRBJ2-1 gives the full variable domain: DSGVTQTPKHLITATGQRVTLRCSPRSGDLSVYWYQQSLDQGLQFLIQYYNGEERAKGNILERFSAQQFPDLHSELNLSSLELGDSALYFCASSVGTGVYNEQFFGPGTRLTVL.

The rearrangement joins TRBV7-3 to TRBJ2-3, with 12 bases lining up with TRBD2. There are 14 residues in the CDR3. With V trimmed by 4 bases and J by 6 bases, 2 bases remained unmatched. Germline V gene lookup returns CDR1 SGHTA and CDR2 FQGTGA. The CDR3 reads CASSSGTSGDTQYF. The CDR3 nucleotides read TGTGCCAGCAGCTCTGGGACTAGCGGGGATACGCAGTATTTT.

J is TRBJ2-3 and V is TRBV21-1. TRBV21-1 is a pseudogene segment. This CDR3 has 19 residues. DNA of the CDR3: TGTGCCAGCAATCCCCGGACCCCAGAGCAGTTTTCCCTCACAGATACGCAGTATTTT. Its protein is CASNPRTPEQFSLTDTQYF.

The genes are TRBV27 and TRBJ2-1, with TRBD1 matching 10 bases. The CDR3 covers 14 residues. Germline CDR1 and CDR2: MNHEY and SMNVEV (reference sequence). Unmatched junction bases numbered 6, after V lost 4 bases and J lost 9 bases. In DNA form, the CDR3 reads TGTGCCAGCAGTTCCGACAGGGGGCTCAGTGAGCAGTTCTTC. This codes for CASSSDRGLSEQFF.

This chain joins TRBV3-1 (or the pseudogene TRBV3-2) and TRBJ2-2; D uncertain. The CDR3 runs to 17 residues. Germline CDR1 is LGHDT and CDR2 is YNNKEL (reference sequence). With 3 bases removed from V and 3 bases from J, the gap between germline ends came to 17 bases. Written as DNA, the CDR3 is TGTGCCAGCAGCCATTATCTGGGAACGGCTGACACCGGGGAGCTGTTTTTT. Translating it yields CASSHYLGTADTGELFF.

V gene TRBV7-8 combines with J gene TRBJ1-5; 8 nucleotides agree with TRBD1. V was pared by 6 bases and J by 7 bases, with 8 bases of the junction left unmatched. Germline CDR1 is SGHVS and CDR2 is FQNEAQ. This CDR3 comprises 14 residues. CDR3 DNA: TGTGCCAGCAGTACCGACAGGGGTAGGCAGCCCCAGCATTTT. Protein sequence: CASSTDRGRQPQHF.

The chain couples TRBV9 to TRBJ1-5; no definite D call. CDR1 and CDR2 (germline): SGDLS, YYNGEE. The length of the CDR3 is 13 residues. Trimming pared 2 bases from V and 5 bases from J, leaving 8 bases between. CDR3 residues: CASSVGLDQPQHF. CDR3 DNA: TGTGCCAGCAGCGTGGGTTTGGATCAGCCCCAGCATTTT.

This rearrangement joins TRBV5-6 to TRBJ1-6, with D hard to call. The CDR3 contains 15 residues. Germline V CDR1 and CDR2: SGHDT, YYEEEE. V was clipped by 4 bases and J by 4 bases, with 12 bases between them. The CDR3 nucleotides are TGTGCCAGCAGCGTAACCGGGATTTATAATTCACCCCTCCACTTT. It translates to CASSVTGIYNSPLHF.

Turning to this clone: An end of the junction does not agree with germline; a read error may underlie this. This chain connects TRBV7-7 to TRBJ2-3; the D is unclear. Per germline, CDR1 SSHAT and CDR2 FNYEAQ (reference sequence). This CDR3 contains 13 residues. In nucleotides, the CDR3 is TGTGCTAGCAGCAACAACAGAGAAGATACGCAGTATTTT. Translated, it gives CASSNNREDTQYF. Using reference TRBV7-7 and TRBJ2-3 for the parts outside the CDR3, the full variable domain is GAGVSQSPRYKVTKRGQDVTLRCDPISSHATLYWYQQALGQGPEFLTYFNYEAQPDKSGLPSDRFSAERPEGSISTLTIQRTEQRDSAMYRCASSNNREDTQYFGPGTRLTVL.

The V and J genes are TRBV9 and TRBJ1-4; D might be TRBD1 (5 bases). Between the trimmed V and J ends, which lost 2 bases and 0 bases, there was a span of 8 bases. This CDR3 contains 15 residues. Germline V gene sequence: CDR1 SGDLS, CDR2 YYNGEE. In nucleotides, the CDR3 is TGTGCCAGCAGCGTGGAGGGGACAACTAATGAAAAACTGTTTTTT. Translated, it gives CASSVEGTTNEKLFF.

The chain uses TRBV30 and TRBJ1-2, with TRBD1 matching 8 bases. The CDR3 totals 12 residues. Per the germline V gene, CDR1 is GTSNPN and CDR2 is SVGIG (reference sequence). After removal of 3 bases from V and 8 bases from J, the junction contained 5 bases not matched to a gene. The CDR3 spells CAWSGTGRGYTF. The CDR3 nucleotides are TGTGCCTGGAGCGGGACAGGAAGGGGCTACACCTTC.

This sequence joins TRBV10-3 and TRBJ2-5; TRBD2 aligns across 7 bases. The CDR3 loop spans 13 amino acids. J lost 5 bases, V lost 4 bases, and 4 bases had no gene match. Germline CDR1 ENHRY, CDR2 SYGVKD. The CDR3 loop is CAISGEGLETQYF. In nucleotides, the CDR3 is TGTGCCATCAGTGGGGAGGGCCTGGAGACCCAGTACTTC.

This clone has only a few counts. V is TRBV2 and J is TRBJ1-5; D is possibly TRBD1 (5 bases). The CDR3 is 14 residues long. Trimming left V 6 bases short and J 2 bases short, with 11 bases between. CDR1 and CDR2 from the germline V gene are SNHLY and FYNNEI. The chain's CDR3 is CASSLLTGNQPQHF. Here the CDR3 DNA reads TGTGCCAGCAGCCTCCTGACAGGCAATCAGCCCCAGCATTTT.